Listed below are T cell receptor beta chains from one sample, sequenced in a study of CD8 T cells in Susac syndrome. TCRdb used MiXCR to reprocess the immunoSEQ multiplex PCR reads, holding one entry per CDR3 protein. The sample has around 130,000 distinct CDR3 sequences; around nine tenths are singletons. Sequencing used CD8+ T cells from PBMCs. Receptor source: a human donor with multiple sclerosis. The CDR3 runs from the conserved cysteine through the conserved F or W. D genes are given only for firm matches. A row's size may be missing; if present it is once, few, many or a size class.

>TRBV19|-|-|TRBJ1-1
TGTGCCAGTAGTATGAAACAGGGCATGAACACTGAAGCTTTCTTT
CASSMKQGMNTEAFF
>TRBV5-1|-|-|TRBJ1-2
TGCGCCAGCAGCTTGGTCCAGGGATCCGATGGCTACACCTTC
CASSLVQGSDGYTF
>TRBV7-2|TRBD2|-|TRBJ2-3
TGTGCCAGCAGCCCCAAGGGAGGGACAGATACGCAGTATTTT
CASSPKGGTDTQYF
>TRBV20-1|-|-|TRBJ2-7
TGCAGTGCTAGAGGGGACTTCTACGAGCAGTACTTC
CSARGDFYEQYF
>TRBV5-1|-|once|TRBJ2-6
TGCGCCAGCAGCTTAGGTTCCATCTATAGTGGCCTCTCTGGGGCCAACGTCCTGACTTTC
CASSLGSIYSGLSGANVLTF
>TRBV12-3/TRBV12-4|-|-|TRBJ2-1
TGTGCCAGCAGTTTAGTCATGGACAATGAGCAGTTCTTC
CASSLVMDNEQFF
>TRBV10-2|TRBD2|once|TRBJ2-3
TGCGCCACCGCGCGACTAGCGGGAGATAGAGATACGCAGTATTTT
CATARLAGDRDTQYF
>TRBV11-2|TRBD1|-|TRBJ2-1
TGTGCCAGCAGCGGACAGGGTGCCTACAATGAGCAGTTCTTC
CASSGQGAYNEQFF
>TRBV18|TRBD1|-|TRBJ2-7
TGTGCCAGCTCGTCCGGACAGGAGAGCTCCTACGAGCAGTACTTC
CASSSGQESSYEQYF
>TRBV7-9|-|-|TRBJ1-1
TGTGCCAGCAGCTTAAGGCTTCTGAACACTGAAGCTTTCTTT
CASSLRLLNTEAFF
>TRBV2|-|-|TRBJ2-1
TGTGCCAGCAGTGCCAATGGGGGCAATGAGCAGTTCTTC
CASSANGGNEQFF
>TRBV3-1|-|-|TRBJ2-5
TGTGCCAGCAGCCAAGGGACTATCGGGTTAGGAGAGACCCAGTACTTC
CASSQGTIGLGETQYF
>TRBV27|TRBD2|-|TRBJ2-3
TGTGCCAGCAGAGCGAGACTAGCGGCTGATACGCAGTATTTT
CASRARLAADTQYF
>TRBV13|TRBD1|-|TRBJ2-7
TGTGCCAGCAGCCCCCTGGGACAGGGCTCGCGGACAAATTCCTACGAGCAGTACTTC
CASSPLGQGSRTNSYEQYF
>TRBV5-4|-|-|TRBJ2-4
TGTGCCAGCAGCCCTGACCGGTTAGCCAAAAACATTCAGTACTTC
CASSPDRLAKNIQYF
>TRBV12-3/TRBV12-4|TRBD2|once|TRBJ2-2
TGTGCCAGCTCAGCGGGAAACACCGGGGAGCTGTTTTTT
CASSAGNTGELFF
>TRBV6-1|-|-|TRBJ2-7
TGTGCCAGCCAACTTTACGAGCAGTACTTC
CASQLYEQYF
>TRBV7-9|TRBD1|-|TRBJ2-6
TGTGCCAGCAGCTCAGGACAGGGGGCTGGGGCCAACGTCCTGACTTTC
CASSSGQGAGANVLTF
>TRBV30|-|-|TRBJ1-1
TGTGCCTGGGGCAGTGTGATGAACACTGAAGCTTTCTTT
CAWGSVMNTEAFF
>TRBV4-3|-|once|TRBJ2-2
TGCGCCAGCAGCCCAAAGTGGGCGAACACCGGGGAGCTGTTTTTT
CASSPKWANTGELFF
>TRBV7-9|-|-|TRBJ2-7
TGTGCCAGCAGCCCTGCCGGGGACGGACCCTACGAGCAGTACTTC
CASSPAGDGPYEQYF
>TRBV7-9|-|-|TRBJ2-7
TGTGCCAGCAGCCCCTCGAACATATACGAGCAGTACTTC
CASSPSNIYEQYF
>TRBV9|TRBD2|-|TRBJ2-7
TGTGCCAGCAGCTTTAAGCGGGAGTCCGAGCAGTACTTC
CASSFKRESEQYF
>TRBV7-9|-|once|TRBJ1-4
TGTGCCAGCAGCTTAATCACGTTTGAAAAACTGTTTTTT
CASSLITFEKLFF
>TRBV2|TRBD2|-|TRBJ2-1
TGTGCCAGCAGCCCCCGACTAGCGGGGTCCTACAATGAGCAGTTCTTC
CASSPRLAGSYNEQFF
>TRBV6-5|-|-|TRBJ2-2
TGTGCCAGCAGTTACTCTACCAGATCTACCGGGGAGCTGTTTTTT
CASSYSTRSTGELFF
>TRBV24-1|TRBD2|few|TRBJ2-3
TGTGCCACGGGGGAGAGCGGGGGGAACACAGATACGCAGTATTTT
CATGESGGNTDTQYF
>TRBV30|-|-|TRBJ2-7
TGTGCCTGGAAGGACGGGAATTTCTACGAGCAGTACTTC
CAWKDGNFYEQYF
>TRBV28|-|-|TRBJ2-5
TGTGCCACAGCGAAGCGAGACCAAGAGACCCAGTACTTC
CATAKRDQETQYF
>TRBV5-4|TRBD1|-|TRBJ1-6
TGTGCCAGCAGCTTGGGACAGGGGATCTTGGGAACACCCCTCCACTTT
CASSLGQGILGTPLHF
>TRBV4-1|TRBD2|-|TRBJ2-1
TGCGCCAGCAGCCAGGACCTAGCGGGCGAGGGTAATGAGCAGTTCTTC
CASSQDLAGEGNEQFF
>TRBV6-5|TRBD2|-|TRBJ2-3
TGTGCCAGCAGCTACTACGGGGGACTAGCGCTGCTCCCCGATACAGATACGCAGTATTTT
CASSYYGGLALLPDTDTQYF
>TRBV7-9|-|-|TRBJ1-3
TGTGCCAGCAGCTTACCGTACTCTGGAAACACCATATATTTT
CASSLPYSGNTIYF
>TRBV6-5|-|-|TRBJ1-1
TGTGCCAGCAGTCACCGGCAGGACCAGACTGAAGCTTTCTTT
CASSHRQDQTEAFF
>TRBV7-6|-|-|TRBJ2-5
TGTGCCAACAGCCCCATTGGGGCGGAGACCCAGTACTTC
CANSPIGAETQYF
>TRBV24-1|-|once|TRBJ2-7
TGTGCCACCAGTGATTCAGCTTACGAGCAGTACTTC
CATSDSAYEQYF
>TRBV11-2|-|-|TRBJ1-1
TGTGCCAGCAGCTTTAGTACGGACACTGAAGCTTTCTTT
CASSFSTDTEAFF
>TRBV5-1|TRBD1|once|TRBJ2-1
TGCGCCAGCAGCTCGGGACCCGGGACAGGGGTATACAATGAGCAGTTCTTC
CASSSGPGTGVYNEQFF
>TRBV27|-|-|TRBJ2-2
TGTGCCAGCACTCCCGGGTTAGTTGGCACCGGGGAGCTGTTTTTT
CASTPGLVGTGELFF
>TRBV5-4|-|once|TRBJ2-7
TGTGCCAGCAGCTTGGCCATCGGAGAAAGAGGATACGAGCAGTACTTC
CASSLAIGERGYEQYF
>TRBV19|-|-|TRBJ2-1
TGTGCCAGTACAAGCGGGCCAAACAATGAGCAGTTCTTC
CASTSGPNNEQFF
>TRBV24-1|TRBD2|-|TRBJ2-1
TGTGCCACCAGTTCACTAGCGGGAGAATTGAATGAGCAGTTCTTC
CATSSLAGELNEQFF
>TRBV9|TRBD2|-|TRBJ2-2
TGTGCCAGCAGCGTAGAGTTTTCCGGGACTAGCGGGAGCACCGGGGAGCTGTTTTTT
CASSVEFSGTSGSTGELFF
>TRBV30|-|-|TRBJ2-1
TGTGCCTGGGGCAGCTCCTACAATGAGCAGTTCTTC
CAWGSSYNEQFF
>TRBV6-1|-|-|TRBJ1-1
TGTGCCAGCAGCAGACAGAACACTGAAGCTTTCTTT
CASSRQNTEAFF
>TRBV30|-|-|TRBJ1-4
TGTGCCTGGAGTGAAGGGAGGGGATTTGAAAAACTGTTTTTT
CAWSEGRGFEKLFF
>TRBV4-3|TRBD1|-|TRBJ2-5
TGCGCCAGCAGCCAAGAGAGGACAGGGGTGGGCGAGACCCAGTACTTC
CASSQERTGVGETQYF
>TRBV29-1|TRBD1|-|TRBJ2-7
TGCAGCGTTCCCGCGACAGGGTGGGACGAGCAGTACTTC
CSVPATGWDEQYF
>TRBV6-5|-|-|TRBJ1-1
TGTGCCAGCAGGGGTAGAGACACTGAAGCTTTCTTT
CASRGRDTEAFF
>TRBV4-3|-|-|TRBJ2-1
TGCGCCAGCAGCCCAGCTCCGTTCTACAATGAGCAGTTCTTC
CASSPAPFYNEQFF
>TRBV9|TRBD2|-|TRBJ2-3
TGTGCCAGCAGCCCGCTAGCGGGAACGGGGGATACGCAGTATTTT
CASSPLAGTGDTQYF
>TRBV4-3|-|-|TRBJ1-4
TGCGCCAGCAGCCCGCAGGGCCGTTATGAAAAACTGTTTTTT
CASSPQGRYEKLFF
>TRBV12-3/TRBV12-4|-|-|TRBJ1-5
TGTGCCAGCTGGGAGGGGGGCAATCAGCCCCAGCATTTT
CASWEGGNQPQHF
>TRBV3-1|-|-|TRBJ2-3
TGTGCCAGCAGCCAAGATTCGGCGGCCTCGGTAGATACGCAGTATTTT
CASSQDSAASVDTQYF
>TRBV5-4|TRBD1|once|TRBJ1-1
TGTGCCAGCGGCCGGGACAGAAACACTGAAGCTTTCTTT
CASGRDRNTEAFF
>TRBV7-8|TRBD1|-|TRBJ1-2
TGTGCCAGCAGCTTTGCCAGGGGGCTTGGTGGCTACACCTTC
CASSFARGLGGYTF
>TRBV7-9|-|once|TRBJ1-2
TGTGCCAGCAGCTTACAGCGCGTTTGGGGATATGGCTACACCTTC
CASSLQRVWGYGYTF
>TRBV4-2|-|-|TRBJ2-5
TGTGCCAGCAGCCAAGAAGTAGGCGCCCAAGAGACCCAGTACTTC
CASSQEVGAQETQYF
>TRBV11-2|TRBD1|-|TRBJ2-5
TGTGCCAGCAGCTTAGGGGACAGCTCACAAGAGACCCAGTACTTC
CASSLGDSSQETQYF